The T cell receptor beta chain described here comes from a study of beta chain features in type 1 diabetes. Every bit of the isolated RNA underwent reverse transcription, so sequencing read expressed TCRB transcripts. Sequenced by immunoSEQ multiplex PCR; TCRdb stores in-frame clones only, minus some. The sample has around 190,000 clones, approximately 13% seen once; the top ten hold roughly 0.56%. The germline V gene has CDR1 SGHNT and CDR2 YENEEA. Losses at the gene ends were 3 bases for V and 7 bases for J; bases not matched to a gene: 6. The CDR3 consists of 13 residues. The specimen sequenced was central memory CD4+ T cells from blood. This sequence originates from a woman under 30 in good health. V is TRBV11-3 and J is TRBJ2-7; 7 bases agree with TRBD2. CDR3 amino acids: CASSLGEGREQYF. DNA for the CDR3: TGTGCCAGCAGCTTGGGGGAGGGCCGTGAGCAGTACTTC.